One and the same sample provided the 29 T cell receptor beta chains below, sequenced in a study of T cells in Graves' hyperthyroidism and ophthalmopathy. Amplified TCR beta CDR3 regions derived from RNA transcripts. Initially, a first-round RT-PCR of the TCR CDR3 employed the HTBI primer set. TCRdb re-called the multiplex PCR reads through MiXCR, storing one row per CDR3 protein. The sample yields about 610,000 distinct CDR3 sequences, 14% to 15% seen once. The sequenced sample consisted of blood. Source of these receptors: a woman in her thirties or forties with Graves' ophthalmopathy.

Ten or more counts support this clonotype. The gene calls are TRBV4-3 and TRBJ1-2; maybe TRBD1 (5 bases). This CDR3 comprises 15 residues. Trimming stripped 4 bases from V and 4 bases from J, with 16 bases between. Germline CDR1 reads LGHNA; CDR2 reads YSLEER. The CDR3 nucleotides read TGCGCCAGCAGCCCCTTCCTTGGGGGTTCCTATGGCTACACCTTC. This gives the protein CASSPFLGGSYGYTF.

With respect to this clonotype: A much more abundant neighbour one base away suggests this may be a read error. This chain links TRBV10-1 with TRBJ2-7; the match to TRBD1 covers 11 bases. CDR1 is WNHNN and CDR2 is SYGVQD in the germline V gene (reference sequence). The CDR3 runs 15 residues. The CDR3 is CASRTRTGGYCEQCF. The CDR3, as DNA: TGCGCCAGCAGGACCCGGACAGGGGGCTATTGCGAGCAGTGCTTC.

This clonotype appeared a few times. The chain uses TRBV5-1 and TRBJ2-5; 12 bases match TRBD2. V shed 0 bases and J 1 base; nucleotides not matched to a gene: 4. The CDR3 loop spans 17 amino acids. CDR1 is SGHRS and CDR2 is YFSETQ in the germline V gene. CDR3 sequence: CASSLALLAGGQETQYF. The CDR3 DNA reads TGCGCCAGCAGCTTGGCCTTACTAGCGGGGGGCCAAGAGACCCAGTACTTC.

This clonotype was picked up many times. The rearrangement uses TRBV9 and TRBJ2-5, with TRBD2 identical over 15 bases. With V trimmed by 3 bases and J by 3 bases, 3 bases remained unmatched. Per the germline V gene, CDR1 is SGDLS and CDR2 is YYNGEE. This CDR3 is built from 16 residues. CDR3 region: CASSGGTSGRKETQYF. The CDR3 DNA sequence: TGTGCCAGCAGCGGGGGGACTAGCGGGAGGAAAGAGACCCAGTACTTC. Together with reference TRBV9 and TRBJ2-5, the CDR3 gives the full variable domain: DSGVTQTPKHLITATGQRVTLRCSPRSGDLSVYWYQQSLDQGLQFLIQYYNGEERAKGNILERFSAQQFPDLHSELNLSSLELGDSALYFCASSGGTSGRKETQYFGPGTRLLVL.

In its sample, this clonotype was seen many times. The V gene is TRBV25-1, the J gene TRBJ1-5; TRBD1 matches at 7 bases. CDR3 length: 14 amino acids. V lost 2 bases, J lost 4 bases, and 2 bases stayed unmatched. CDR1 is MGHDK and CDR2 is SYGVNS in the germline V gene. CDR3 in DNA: TGTGCCAGCAGTGAAGAGACAGGGAATCAGCCCCAGCATTTT. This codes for CASSEETGNQPQHF. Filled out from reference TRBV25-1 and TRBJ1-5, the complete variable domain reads EADIYQTPRYLVIGTGKKITLECSQTMGHDKMYWYQQDPGMELHLIHYSYGVNSTEKGDLSSESTVSRIRTEHFPLTLESARPSHTSQYLCASSEETGNQPQHFGDGTRLSIL.

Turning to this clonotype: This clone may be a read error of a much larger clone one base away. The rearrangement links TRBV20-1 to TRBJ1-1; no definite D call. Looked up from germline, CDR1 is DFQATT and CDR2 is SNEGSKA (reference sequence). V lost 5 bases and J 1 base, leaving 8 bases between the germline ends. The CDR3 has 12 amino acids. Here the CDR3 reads CSAGKANTEAFF. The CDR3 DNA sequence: TGCAGTGCTGGGAAGGCGAACACTGAAGCTTTCTTT.

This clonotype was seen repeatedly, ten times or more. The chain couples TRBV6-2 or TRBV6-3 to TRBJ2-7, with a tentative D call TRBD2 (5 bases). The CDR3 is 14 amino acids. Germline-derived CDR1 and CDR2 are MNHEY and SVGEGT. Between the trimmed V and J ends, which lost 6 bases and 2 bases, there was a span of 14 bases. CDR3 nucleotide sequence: TGTGCCAGCAGCCCCCCGGGATACACCTACGAGCAGTACTTC. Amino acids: CASSPPGYTYEQYF.

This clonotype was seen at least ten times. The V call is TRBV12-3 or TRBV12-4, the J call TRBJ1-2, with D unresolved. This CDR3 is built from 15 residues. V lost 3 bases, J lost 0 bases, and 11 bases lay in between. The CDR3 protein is CASSFGGMTNYGYTF. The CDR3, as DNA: TGTGCCAGCAGTTTTGGAGGGATGACTAACTATGGCTACACCTTC.

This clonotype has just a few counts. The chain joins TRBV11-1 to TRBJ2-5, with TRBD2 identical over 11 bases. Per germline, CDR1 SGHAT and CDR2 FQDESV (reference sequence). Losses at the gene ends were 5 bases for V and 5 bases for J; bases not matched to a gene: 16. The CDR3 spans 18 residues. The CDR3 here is CASSPRTSGSPVPETQYF. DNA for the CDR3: TGTGCCAGCAGCCCCCGGACTAGCGGGTCCCCCGTTCCGGAGACCCAGTACTTC. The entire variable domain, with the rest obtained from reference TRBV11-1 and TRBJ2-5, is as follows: EAEVAQSPRYKITEKSQAVAFWCDPISGHATLYWYRQILGQGPELLVQFQDESVVDDSQLPKDRFSAERLKGVDSTLKIQPAELGDSAMYLCASSPRTSGSPVPETQYFGPGTRLLVL.

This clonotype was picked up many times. Written as DNA, the CDR3 is TGTGCCAGCAGCTTAGAGGCAGACCCGAACACTGAAGCTTTCTTT. Residues: CASSLEADPNTEAFF. The gene calls are TRBV7-8 and TRBJ1-1; unclear D gene. The CDR3 spans 15 residues. The germline V and J ends were trimmed by 1 base and 1 base, with 10 bases remaining between them. CDR1 SGHVS and CDR2 FQNEAQ come from the germline V gene.

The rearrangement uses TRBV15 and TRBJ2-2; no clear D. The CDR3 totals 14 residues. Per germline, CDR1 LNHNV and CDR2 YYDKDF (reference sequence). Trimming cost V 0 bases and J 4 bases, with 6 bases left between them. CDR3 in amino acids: CATSRDLGTGELFF. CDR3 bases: TGTGCCACCAGCAGAGATCTGGGCACCGGGGAGCTGTTTTTT.

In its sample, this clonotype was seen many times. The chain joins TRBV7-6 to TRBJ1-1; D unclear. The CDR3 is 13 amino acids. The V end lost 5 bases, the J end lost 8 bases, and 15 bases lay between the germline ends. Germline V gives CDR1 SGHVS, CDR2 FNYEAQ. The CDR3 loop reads CASSPQQSGEAFF. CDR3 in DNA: TGTGCCAGCAGCCCACAACAGTCCGGGGAAGCTTTCTTT.

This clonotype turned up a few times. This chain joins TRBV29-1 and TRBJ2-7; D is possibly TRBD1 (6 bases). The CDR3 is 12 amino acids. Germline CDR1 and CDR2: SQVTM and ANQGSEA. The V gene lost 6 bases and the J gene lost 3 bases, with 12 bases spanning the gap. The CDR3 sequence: CSVQQGDYEQYF. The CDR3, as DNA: TGCAGCGTGCAACAGGGCGACTACGAGCAGTACTTC.

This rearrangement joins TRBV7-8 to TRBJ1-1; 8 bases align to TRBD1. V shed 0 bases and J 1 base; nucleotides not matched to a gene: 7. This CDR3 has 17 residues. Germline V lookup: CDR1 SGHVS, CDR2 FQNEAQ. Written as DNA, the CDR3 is TGTGCCAGCAGCTTAGCCCACCGTGGGACAGGGAACACTGAAGCTTTCTTT. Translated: CASSLAHRGTGNTEAFF.

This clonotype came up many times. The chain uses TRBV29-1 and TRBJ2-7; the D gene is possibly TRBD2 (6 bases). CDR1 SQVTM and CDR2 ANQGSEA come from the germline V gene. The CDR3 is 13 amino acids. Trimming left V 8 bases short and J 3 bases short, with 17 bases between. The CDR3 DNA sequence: TGCAGCCCATCCGGGACTGCCGTCTACGAGCAGTACTTC. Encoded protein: CSPSGTAVYEQYF.

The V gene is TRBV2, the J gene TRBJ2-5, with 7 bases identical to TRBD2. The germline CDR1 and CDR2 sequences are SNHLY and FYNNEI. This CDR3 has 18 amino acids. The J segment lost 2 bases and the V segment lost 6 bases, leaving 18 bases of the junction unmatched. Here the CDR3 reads CASSLGGASYTRQETQYF. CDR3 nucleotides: TGTGCCAGCAGCCTGGGAGGGGCATCATATACACGACAAGAGACCCAGTACTTC.

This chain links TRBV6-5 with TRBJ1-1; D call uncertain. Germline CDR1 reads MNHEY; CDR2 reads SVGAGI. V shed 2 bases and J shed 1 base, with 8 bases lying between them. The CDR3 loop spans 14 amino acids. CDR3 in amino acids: CASSYRRANTEAFF. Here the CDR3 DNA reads TGTGCCAGCAGTTACAGGAGAGCGAACACTGAAGCTTTCTTT.

The CDR3 DNA sequence: TGTGCCAGCAGCGTTAGGGACGGCCTAGGAGAGACCCAGTACTTC. Translation gives CASSVRDGLGETQYF. The rearrangement links TRBV9 to TRBJ2-5; D could derive from TRBD1 or TRBD2 (5 bases each). Germline V gene sequence: CDR1 SGDLS, CDR2 YYNGEE. The CDR3 is 15 amino acids. Trimming shortened V by 2 bases and J by 4 bases, and 15 bases separated the two germline ends.

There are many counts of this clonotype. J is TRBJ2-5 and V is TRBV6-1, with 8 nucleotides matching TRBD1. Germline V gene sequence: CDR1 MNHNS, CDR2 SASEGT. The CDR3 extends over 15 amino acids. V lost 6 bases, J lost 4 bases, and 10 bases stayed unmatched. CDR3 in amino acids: CASSQTGTGVETQYF. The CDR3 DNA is TGTGCCAGCAGCCAGACCGGGACAGGCGTAGAGACCCAGTACTTC.

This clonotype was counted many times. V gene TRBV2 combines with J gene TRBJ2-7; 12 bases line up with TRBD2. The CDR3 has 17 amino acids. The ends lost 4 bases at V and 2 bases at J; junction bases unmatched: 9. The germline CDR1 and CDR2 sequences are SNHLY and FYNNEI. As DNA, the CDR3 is TGTGCCAGCAGTGGGACTAGCGGGAACAGGGGGGCCTACGAGCAGTACTTC. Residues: CASSGTSGNRGAYEQYF.

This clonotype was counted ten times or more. The CDR3 DNA is TGTGCCACGGACAGGGGGCTTGGTACTGAAGCTTTCTTT. It is translated as CATDRGLGTEAFF. The chain has TRBV24-1 and TRBJ1-1; 11 positions match TRBD1. CDR1 and CDR2 (germline): KGHDR, SFDVKD. CDR3 size: 13 residues. V was clipped by 10 bases and J by 5 bases; unmatched bases: 5.

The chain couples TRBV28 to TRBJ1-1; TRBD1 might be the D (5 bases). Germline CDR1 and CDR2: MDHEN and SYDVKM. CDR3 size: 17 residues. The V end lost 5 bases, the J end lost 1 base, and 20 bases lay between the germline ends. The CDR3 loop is CASSAFHWGEANTEAFF. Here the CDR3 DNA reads TGTGCCAGCAGTGCCTTCCACTGGGGGGAAGCGAACACTGAAGCTTTCTTT.

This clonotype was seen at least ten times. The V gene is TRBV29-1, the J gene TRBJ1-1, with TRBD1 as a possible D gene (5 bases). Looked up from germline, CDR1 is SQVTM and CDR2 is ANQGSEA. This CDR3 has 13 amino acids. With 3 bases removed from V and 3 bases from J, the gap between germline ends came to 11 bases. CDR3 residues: CSVERGGDTEAFF. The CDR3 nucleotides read TGCAGCGTTGAGCGAGGAGGGGACACTGAAGCTTTCTTT.

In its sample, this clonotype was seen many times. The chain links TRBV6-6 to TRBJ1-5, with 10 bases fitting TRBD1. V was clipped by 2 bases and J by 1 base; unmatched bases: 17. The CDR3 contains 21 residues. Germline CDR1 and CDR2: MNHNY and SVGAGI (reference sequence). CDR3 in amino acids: CASSYPPPGQGSIGSNQPQHF. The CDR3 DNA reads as TGTGCCAGCAGTTACCCTCCTCCGGGACAGGGGTCGATTGGCAGCAATCAGCCCCAGCATTTT.

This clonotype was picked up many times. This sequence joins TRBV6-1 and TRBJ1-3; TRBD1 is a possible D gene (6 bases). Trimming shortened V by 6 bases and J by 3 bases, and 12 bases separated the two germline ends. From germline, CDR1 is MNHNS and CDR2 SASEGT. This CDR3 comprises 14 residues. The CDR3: CASSRGQGGNTIYF. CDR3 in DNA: TGTGCCAGCAGCCGGGGACAAGGTGGAAACACCATATATTTT.

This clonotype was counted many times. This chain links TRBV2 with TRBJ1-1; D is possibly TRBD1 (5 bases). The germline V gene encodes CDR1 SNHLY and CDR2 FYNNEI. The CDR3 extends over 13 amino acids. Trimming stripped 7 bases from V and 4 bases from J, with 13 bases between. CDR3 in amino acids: CASIEDRPTEAFF. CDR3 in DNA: TGTGCCAGCATAGAAGACAGACCCACTGAAGCTTTCTTT.

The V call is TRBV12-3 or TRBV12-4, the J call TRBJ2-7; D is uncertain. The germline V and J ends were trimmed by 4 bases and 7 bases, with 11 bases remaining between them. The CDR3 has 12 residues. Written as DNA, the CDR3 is TGTGCCAGCAGTTCCCACAATGGAGAGCAGTACTTC. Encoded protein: CASSSHNGEQYF.

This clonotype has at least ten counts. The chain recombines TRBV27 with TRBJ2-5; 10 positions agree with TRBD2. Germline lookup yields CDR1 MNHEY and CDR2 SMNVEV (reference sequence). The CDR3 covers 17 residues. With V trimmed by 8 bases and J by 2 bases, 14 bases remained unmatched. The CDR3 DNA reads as TGTGCCAGCCGTGGGGTAGCGGGAGGCTTGGGACAAGAGACCCAGTACTTC. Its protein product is CASRGVAGGLGQETQYF.

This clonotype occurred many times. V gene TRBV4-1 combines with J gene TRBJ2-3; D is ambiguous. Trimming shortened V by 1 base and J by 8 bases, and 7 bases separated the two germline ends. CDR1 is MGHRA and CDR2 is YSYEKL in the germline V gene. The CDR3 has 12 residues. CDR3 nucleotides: TGCGCCAGCAGCCAAGGGAGAGGTACGCAGTATTTT. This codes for CASSQGRGTQYF.